The T cell receptor (beta chain) described here comes from a study of T cell repertoires in cytomegalovirus infection. Study-level information: Public TCR beta signature analysis indicated the presence of both CMV infection and matching HLA type. Notes on the study in general: Based on cumulative public TCR beta family frequency, carriers of CMV plus the relevant HLA were identified. Ex vivo responses were dominated by HLA-C-restricted CMV-specific TCR beta clonotypes.

Turning to this clonotype: Its antigen is currently unknown.

TCRdb used MiXCR to reprocess the reads, holding one entry per CDR3 protein. The data show about 250,000 distinct CDR3 sequences, over 15% seen once. The CDR3 extends over 16 amino acids. Germline V gene sequence: CDR1 MDHEN, CDR2 SYDVKM. Trimming cost V 3 bases and J 3 bases, with 18 bases left between them. Material for sequencing was CD8+ T cells from PBMCs. The rearrangement uses TRBV28 and TRBJ2-7; D not resolved. The TCR comes from a human donor in good health (CMV status not recorded). Some clones in this sample may be carry-over from other donors' samples. This chain's CDR3 is CASSFGVSSASYEQYF. CDR3 coding DNA: TGTGCCAGCAGTTTTGGAGTCAGTTCTGCGAGCTACGAGCAGTACTTC.